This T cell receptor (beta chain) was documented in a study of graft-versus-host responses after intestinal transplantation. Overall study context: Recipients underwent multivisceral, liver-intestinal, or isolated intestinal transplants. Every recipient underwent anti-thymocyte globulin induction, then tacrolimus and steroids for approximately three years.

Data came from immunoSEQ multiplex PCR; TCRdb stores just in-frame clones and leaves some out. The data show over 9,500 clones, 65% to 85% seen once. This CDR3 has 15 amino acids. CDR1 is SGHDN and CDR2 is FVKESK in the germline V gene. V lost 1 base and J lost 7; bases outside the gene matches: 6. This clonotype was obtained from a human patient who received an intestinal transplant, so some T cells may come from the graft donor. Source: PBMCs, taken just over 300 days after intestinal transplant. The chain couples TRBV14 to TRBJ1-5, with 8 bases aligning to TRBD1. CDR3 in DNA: TGTGCCAGCAGCCAAGGGGACAGGAGGAGACAGCCCCAGCATTTT. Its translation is CASSQGDRRRQPQHF.